This entry concerns a single T cell receptor beta chain. Assay version v3.0 of immunoSEQ was used, and it was run at survey level. The method was immunoSEQ multiplex PCR; TCRdb's version includes in-frame clones alone and lacks a portion of them. Counted here are about 24,000 clones, more than 75% occurring once; the ten biggest clones make up approximately 6%. The data were obtained in a study of long-term antiretroviral therapy in people with HIV. The sequenced sample was unsorted PBMCs, obtained 4.4 years after starting antiretroviral therapy. This sequence originates from a man aged 25-45 years with HIV.

The CDR3 spells CASSEGGGNEKLFF. CDR3 nucleotide sequence: TGTGCCAGCAGTGAAGGGGGCGGTAACGAAAAACTGTTTTTT. The gene calls are TRBV6-1 and TRBJ1-4, with D perhaps TRBD1 (5 bases). This CDR3 contains 14 residues. Germline CDR1 is MNHNS and CDR2 is SASEGT. With 1 base removed from V and 8 bases from J, the gap between germline ends came to 11 bases.